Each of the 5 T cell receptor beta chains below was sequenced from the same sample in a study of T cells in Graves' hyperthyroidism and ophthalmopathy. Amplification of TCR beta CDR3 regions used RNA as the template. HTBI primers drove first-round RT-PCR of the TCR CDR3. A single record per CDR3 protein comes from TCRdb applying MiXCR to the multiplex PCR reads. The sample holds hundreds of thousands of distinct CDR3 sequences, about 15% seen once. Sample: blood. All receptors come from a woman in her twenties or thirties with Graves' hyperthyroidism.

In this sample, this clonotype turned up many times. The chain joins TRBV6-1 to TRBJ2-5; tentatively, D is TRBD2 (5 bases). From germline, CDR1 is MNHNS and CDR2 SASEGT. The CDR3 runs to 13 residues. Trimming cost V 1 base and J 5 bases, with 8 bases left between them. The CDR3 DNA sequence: TGTGCCAGCAGTGAAGGCCCGGGGGAGACCCAGTACTTC. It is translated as CASSEGPGETQYF.

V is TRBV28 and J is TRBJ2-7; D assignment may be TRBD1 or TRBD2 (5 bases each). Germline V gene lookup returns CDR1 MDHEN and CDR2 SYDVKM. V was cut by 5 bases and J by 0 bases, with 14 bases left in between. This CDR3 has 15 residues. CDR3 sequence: CASSPPGLSSYEQYF. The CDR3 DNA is TGTGCCAGCAGTCCCCCGGGGCTGAGCTCCTACGAGCAGTACTTC.

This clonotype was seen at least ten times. The CDR3 DNA reads TGCGCCAGCAGCTACCCAGCTTCAGAAGCTTTCTTT. Its translation: CASSYPASEAFF. The J gene is TRBJ1-1, the V gene TRBV5-1; D call uncertain. The CDR3 totals 12 residues. Trimming shortened V by 3 bases and J by 8 bases, and 11 bases separated the two germline ends. Germline-derived CDR1 and CDR2 are SGHRS and YFSETQ.

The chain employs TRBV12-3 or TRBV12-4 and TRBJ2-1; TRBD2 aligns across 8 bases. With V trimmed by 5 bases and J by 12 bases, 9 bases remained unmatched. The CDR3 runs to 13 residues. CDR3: CASSPGTSDGQFF. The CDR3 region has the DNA TGTGCCAGCAGTCCCGGGACTAGTGACGGGCAGTTCTTC.

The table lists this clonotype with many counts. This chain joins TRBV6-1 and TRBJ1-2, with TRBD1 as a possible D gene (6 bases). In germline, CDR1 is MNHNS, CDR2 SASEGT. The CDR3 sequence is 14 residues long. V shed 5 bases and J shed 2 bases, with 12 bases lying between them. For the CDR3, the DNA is TGTGCCAGCAGTTTACAGGGATCCAACTATGGCTACACCTTC. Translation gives CASSLQGSNYGYTF.